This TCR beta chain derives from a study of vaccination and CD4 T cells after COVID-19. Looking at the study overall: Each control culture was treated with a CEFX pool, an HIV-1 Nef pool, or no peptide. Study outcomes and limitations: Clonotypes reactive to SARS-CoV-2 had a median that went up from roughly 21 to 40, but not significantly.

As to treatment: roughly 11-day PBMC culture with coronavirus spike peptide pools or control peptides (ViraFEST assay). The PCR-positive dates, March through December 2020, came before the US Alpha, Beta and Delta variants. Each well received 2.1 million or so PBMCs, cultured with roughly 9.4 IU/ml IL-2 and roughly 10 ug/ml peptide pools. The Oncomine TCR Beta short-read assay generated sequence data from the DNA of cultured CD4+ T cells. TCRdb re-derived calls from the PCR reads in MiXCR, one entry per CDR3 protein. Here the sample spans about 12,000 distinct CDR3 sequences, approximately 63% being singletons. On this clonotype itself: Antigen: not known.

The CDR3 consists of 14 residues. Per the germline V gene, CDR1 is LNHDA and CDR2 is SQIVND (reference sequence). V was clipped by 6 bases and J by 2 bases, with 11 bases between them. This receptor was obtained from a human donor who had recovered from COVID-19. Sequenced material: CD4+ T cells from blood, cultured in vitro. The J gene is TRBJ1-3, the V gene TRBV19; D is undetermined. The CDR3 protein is CASRYSDTGNTIYF. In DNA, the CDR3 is TGTGCCAGTAGGTACAGCGATACTGGAAACACCATATATTTT. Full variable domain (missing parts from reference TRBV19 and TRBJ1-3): DGGITQSPKYLFRKEGQNVTLSCEQNLNHDAMYWYRQDPGQGLRLIYYSQIVNDFQKGDIAEGYSVSREKKESFPLTVTSAQKNPTAFYLCASRYSDTGNTIYFGEGSWLTVV.